This note documents a single TCR beta chain sequence. What antigen it recognizes has not been identified. It has no much larger one-base neighbor in the sample; base qualities were not kept. The library was prepared using PCR. The sequencer listed for this sample is Illumina HiSeq 2500. Molecular barcoding was employed in the preparation of TCR libraries, with unique molecular identifiers being used to normalize TCRbeta repertoire quantification. The public sequencing data were trimmed at Q25 with fastp and processed into clonotypes with MiXCR by TCRdb, which kept only in-frame beta chains. Rows with one shared CDR3 protein collapse into an entry with the most common genes and DNA. For this sample there are 280,000 or so distinct CDR3 sequences; 9.5% to 13% appear just once. The ten largest clones represent less than 25% of the sample. According to the study, the label for this sample's treatment or condition signals: allogeneic hematopoietic cell transplantation with graft depleted of TCRalphabeta T cells and CD19 B cells. The transplant recipients were children given TCRalphabeta/CD19-depleted allogeneic hematopoietic cell grafts.

From its cysteine to its phenylalanine, the CDR3 spans 17 amino acids. The DNA shown is the 51-base CDR3, in frame from base 1. V and J are trimmed by 1 base and 2 bases, and the gene matches miss 4 bases of the junction. The CDR1 and CDR2 encoded by the germline V gene (reference sequence) are LNHDA and SQIVND. These data belong to a study of T-cell reconstitution after alpha-beta-depleted transplantation in children (dated by TCRdb to 2016 to 2017). For the study in its entirety: T-cell immune reconstitution after TCRalphabeta/CD19-depleted allogeneic hematopoietic cell transplantation in children was quantitatively tracked in the study by means of TCR repertoire profiling. Results the study describes overall, beyond this receptor: In some patients, the high TCRbeta diversity seen at day 60 was put down to recipient T cells and intrathymic progenitors that had survived conditioning. About two months after transplant, the apparently early recovery of alphabetaT-cell counts reportedly depended on just several hundred clones that had expanded rapidly and came from non-depleted graft cells. Over the following months the frequencies of hyperexpanded clones went down, and after one year T-cell counts and TCRbeta diversity were mostly credited to newly produced T cells.

The receptor was isolated from a male patient between 2 and 10 years old who had a stem cell transplant for chronic granulomatous disease, so the T cells may come from the graft donor. This specimen consisted of peripheral blood, obtained 180 days after TCRalphabeta/CD19-depleted stem cell transplant. The V gene is TRBV19 and the J gene is TRBJ2-6; TRBD2 lines up with 8 middle nucleotides. The nucleotides are TGTGCCAGTAGTATAGGAACAGCGGGGGCTGGGGCCAACGTCCTGACTTTC. Translated, this gives CASSIGTAGAGANVLTF.